This TCR beta chain is from a study of T cell responses to AZD1222 COVID-19 vaccine. Second-dose intervals of approximately 4 or approximately 12 weeks were pooled. The CDR3 has 15 residues. V lost 3 bases and J 4 bases, leaving 10 bases between the germline ends. Germline CDR1 and CDR2: MDHEN and SYDVKM. The table came from immunoSEQ multiplex PCR; TCRdb's copy has only in-frame clones and leaves some out. The sample includes some 120,000 clones, about 91% of them seen just once. The gene calls are TRBV28 and TRBJ2-6, with no clear D. The source of this sequence is an adult who received the AZD1222 COVID-19 vaccine. Sequenced material: peripheral blood, taken 28 days after the second AZD1222 dose. The CDR3, as DNA: TGTGCCAGCAGTTTTGGGGAATCAGGGGCCAACGTCCTGACTTTC. Residues: CASSFGESGANVLTF.